A single T cell receptor beta chain is shown here with its context. These data belong to a study of blood T cells in healthy people across ages. Trimming pared 4 bases from V and 0 bases from J, leaving 18 bases between. Germline V CDR1 and CDR2: MNHEY, SVGEGT. The CDR3 is 17 amino acids. PCR was performed a second time for about 7 to 12 cycles using a sample-barcoded 5' primer and a J-beta primer mix. TCRdb ran MiXCR on the 5' RACE reads and lists one entry per CDR3 protein. The sample shows roughly 1.4 million distinct CDR3 sequences, approximately 59% of them seen only once. This TCR was sampled from a man aged 18-30 years in good health. The sample consisted of blood. The chain joins TRBV6-2 or TRBV6-3 to TRBJ1-1, with a tentative D call TRBD1 (6 bases). The CDR3 DNA reads TGTGCCAGCAGTTCCGGCAGGGGCGTCGGGATGAACACTGAAGCTTTCTTT. Amino acid sequence: CASSSGRGVGMNTEAFF.